Reported below is one T cell receptor (beta chain). This clonotype turned up a few times. Its antigen is unknown. Base qualities are missing; no much larger clone stands one base away. Taken from the germline V gene (reference sequence), the CDR1 and CDR2 loops are DFQATT and SNEGSKA. The CDR3 runs 12 amino acids, cysteine and phenylalanine included. Of the read, only the CDR3 DNA is kept; its 36 bases are in frame from base 1. The sample comes from a study of vaccination and CD4 T cells after COVID-19 (dated by TCRdb to 2021 to 2024). For context, the study as a whole: Convalescent patients had a positive SARS-CoV-2 result on nasal swab PCR, and of these patients, several had mild disease and one had severe disease. The cultures were stimulated with overlapping spike peptide pools from SARS-CoV-2 and from the common cold coronaviruses HCoV-NL63, HCoV-OC43 and HCoV-229E. Post-COVID blood samples were collected from convalescent patients a median of around 100 days after diagnosis, with a range of roughly 30 to 161 days. Post-vaccine blood samples were obtained a median of approximately 74 days after the second vaccine dose, with a range of roughly 14 to 241 days. Control cultures used a CEFX viral epitope pool as positive control, an HIV-1 Nef peptide pool as negative control, or no peptide. In some eleven COVID-19 convalescent patients and a few infection-naive healthy vaccine recipients, researchers compared the spike-specific CD4+ TCR repertoire from before mRNA vaccination with the repertoire from after. Participants got two doses of the Pfizer-BioNTech BNT162b2 vaccine (n=8) or two doses of the Moderna mRNA-1273 vaccine (n=2). In the convalescent cohort there were six males and four females, among whom were two Hispanic individuals, seven Caucasians, two Asians and one multiracial person.

The sample's treatment or condition label, decoded: approximately nine-day PBMC culture with coronavirus spike peptide pools or control peptides (ViraFEST assay). The ViraFEST assay, used in the study, expanded antigen-specific T cells with peptide pools and then identified the expanded clonotypes through TCR sequencing. The positive SARS-CoV-2 PCR tests of the convalescent patients were dated from March to December 2020, before the Alpha, Beta and Delta variants emerged in the United States. Roughly 2.1 million PBMCs per well were cultured in IMDM with approximately 5% human AB serum and around 10 IU/ml IL-2, plus 10 ug/ml peptide pools. On days 3 and 7, half of the culture medium was replaced with fresh IL-2-containing medium. After around 10 days of culture, CD4+ T cells were isolated by negative selection using the EasySep CD4+ T cell isolation kit. Ficoll-Paque Plus gradient centrifugation was used to isolate PBMCs from whole blood, and the isolated PBMCs were then either used fresh or cryopreserved at -140C. In general, triplicate wells were set up for every culture condition.

The library was obtained by PCR. TCR sequencing of DNA from cultured CD4+ T cells used the Oncomine TCR Beta short-read assay at the Johns Hopkins FTIC core. The QIAamp micro DNA kit was used to extract genomic DNA from the cultured CD4+ T cells. The Oncomine TCR Beta libraries from cultured CD4+ T cells were pooled using unique dual indexes and then sequenced on an Illumina iSeq 100. As for the original processing: Non-productive sequences were removed, and CDR3s not starting with C, not ending with F or W, or shorter than 7 amino acids were discarded. Antigen-specific clonotypes were identified with the MANAFEST web application by comparing peptide-stimulated wells with reference and other culture wells. For a clone to be called positive, the clone needed an FDR below 0.05, an odds ratio above 5, and a productive frequency above 0.1% in at least two of three replicate wells. Cross-reactive clonotypes were defined as significantly expanded in both SARS-CoV-2 spike wells and at least one common cold coronavirus spike condition. Levenshtein distances (stringdist) and unrooted phylogenetic trees (ape) in R version 3.6.1 were used to assess CDR3 homology. TCRdb took the public reads, trimmed them with fastp at Q25, ran MiXCR for clone calling and kept in-frame beta chains. Rows merge per CDR3 protein into single entries with the most common DNA and genes. Here the V and J calls rest on TCRdb's processing, not on the authors' analysis. The sample yields approximately 17,000 distinct CDR3 sequences; about 60% were counted once. The top ten hold approximately 10% of the sample.

What the authors observed across the whole study: Among convalescent patients, a median about 86% of the SARS-CoV-2-reactive clones seen after vaccination appeared only after vaccination, which suggests priming specific to the vaccine. Of the vaccine-specific clones in convalescent patients, 304 of 307, or nearly all, reacted only to SARS-CoV-2 spike and did not cross-react with common cold coronaviruses. An increase in the median number of SARS-CoV-2-reactive clonotypes from approximately 21 after infection to roughly 39 after vaccination was observed, but the change was not found to be significant. The number of convalescent patients in the study was relatively small, and the study did not examine early timepoints following natural infection.

Sequencing was done on a sample of CD4+ T cells from blood, cultured in vitro. The source of this sequence is a human donor who had recovered from COVID-19. Here the chain combines TRBV20-1 and TRBJ1-1; the D gene lacks a confident call. The sequenced DNA: TGCAGCGTCGGAGGAAGGAGCACTGAAGCTTTCTTT. Its protein product is CSVGGRSTEAFF.